Each of the 16 T cell receptor beta chains below was sequenced from the same sample in a study of cytomegalovirus exposure and HLA in healthy donors. PCR used 60 Vbeta primers and 13 Jbeta primers. TCRdb's table, derived via immunoSEQ multiplex PCR, lists solely in-frame clones and lacks some. Of approximately 40,000 clones in the sample, 70% to 85% were seen once. The sequencing input was PBMCs. The origin of the receptors is a woman under 30 in good health and CMV-seropositive.

A few counts support this clone. The chain has TRBV27 and TRBJ2-5; the match to TRBD2 covers 7 bases. Germline V gene lookup returns CDR1 MNHEY and CDR2 SMNVEV (reference sequence). The CDR3 has 15 residues. Trimming took 0 bases from V and 5 from J; bases not matched to a gene: 6. CDR3 bases: TGTGCCAGCAGTTTATCGACTAGCCGTCTCGAGACCCAGTACTTC. Its translation is CASSLSTSRLETQYF.

The V call is TRBV27, the J call TRBJ1-4, with 10 nucleotides matching TRBD1. CDR1 is MNHEY and CDR2 is SMNVEV in the germline V gene (reference sequence). V gave up 4 bases and J gave up 2 bases; unmatched junction bases: 10. The CDR3 is made up of 18 amino acids. The CDR3 nucleotides read TGTGCCAGCAGTTCCCTCCTGGGACAGGGGACGACTAATGAAAAACTGTTTTTT. It codes for CASSSLLGQGTTNEKLFF.

This chain connects TRBV19 to TRBJ2-7; TRBD2 matches 8 bases. The CDR3 covers 15 residues. Germline V CDR1 and CDR2: LNHDA, SQIVND (reference sequence). The V and J ends lost 5 bases and 5 bases, in that order; junction bases with no gene match: 11. CDR3 protein: CASSFGTGGLNEQYF. Here the CDR3 DNA reads TGTGCCAGTAGTTTTGGTACGGGAGGGCTGAACGAGCAGTACTTC.

The chain recombines TRBV6-5 with TRBJ1-1; the D is unclear. Germline V gene sequence: CDR1 MNHEY, CDR2 SVGAGI. The CDR3 has 13 residues. Trimming cost V 7 bases and J 11 bases, with 20 bases left between them. CDR3 in DNA: TGTGCCAGCACCCCTAGCGCTTCGGGTATGGCTTTCTTT. Amino acids: CASTPSASGMAFF.

The J gene is TRBJ2-7, the V gene TRBV5-4; the match to TRBD2 covers 10 bases. Losses at the gene ends were 6 bases for V and 0 bases for J; bases not matched to a gene: 6. Germline CDR1 and CDR2: SGHNT and YYREEE (reference sequence). The length of the CDR3 is 15 residues. The CDR3 DNA reads as TGTGCCAGCACCAAAAGCGGGGGGGCCTCCTACGAGCAGTACTTC. Protein sequence: CASTKSGGASYEQYF.

The chain is built from TRBV15 and TRBJ2-7, with TRBD1 identical over 8 bases. The CDR3 extends over 17 amino acids. Losses at the gene ends were 3 bases for V and 3 bases for J; bases not matched to a gene: 13. Germline CDR1 is LNHNV and CDR2 is YYDKDF (reference sequence). Here the CDR3 DNA reads TGTGCCACCAGCAGGGAGCCTAAGACAGGGGTCGGCTACGAGCAGTACTTC. It yields the protein CATSREPKTGVGYEQYF.

The CDR3 loop reads CASSIGLADEQFF. In DNA form, the CDR3 reads TGTGCCAGTAGTATCGGACTAGCTGATGAGCAGTTCTTC. This chain uses TRBV19 with TRBJ2-1, with 8 bases matching TRBD2. This CDR3 comprises 13 residues. The V gene's germline CDR1 is LNHDA and CDR2 SQIVND (reference sequence). With V trimmed by 3 bases and J by 8 bases, 3 bases remained unmatched.

This chain uses TRBV5-4 with TRBJ2-3, with 7 bases lining up with TRBD2. The CDR3 sequence is 14 residues long. CDR1 and CDR2 (germline): SGHNT, YYREEE (reference sequence). V lost 10 bases and J lost 2; bases outside the gene matches: 10. The CDR3 DNA reads TGTGCCTCCGGGGACGGGGGGAACACAGATACGCAGTATTTT. Amino acids: CASGDGGNTDTQYF.

This chain links TRBV27 with TRBJ1-4; D unclear. Germline CDR1 and CDR2: MNHEY and SMNVEV (reference sequence). V shed 10 bases and J shed 7 bases, with 16 bases lying between them. CDR3 length: 13 amino acids. In DNA form, the CDR3 reads TGTGCCACCGCGAACACCCGAGGTGAAAAACTGTTTTTT. Translation: CATANTRGEKLFF.

The chain employs TRBV4-1 and TRBJ2-6, with TRBD1 as a possible D gene (5 bases). This CDR3 is built from 19 residues. CDR1 MGHRA and CDR2 YSYEKL come from the germline V gene. Between the trimmed V and J ends, which lost 0 bases and 1 base, there was a span of 16 bases. CDR3 region: CASSQDQGALGSGANVLTF. In DNA, the CDR3 is TGCGCCAGCAGCCAAGACCAAGGGGCGCTTGGATCTGGGGCCAACGTCCTGACTTTC.

The chain has TRBV27 and TRBJ2-3, with D perhaps TRBD1 (5 bases). From germline, CDR1 is MNHEY and CDR2 SMNVEV (reference sequence). CDR3 length: 17 amino acids. Trimming removed 5 bases from V and 0 bases from J, with 18 bases in between. CDR3 DNA sequence: TGTGCCAGCAGTCCCACGACAGTAGAATCTAGCACAGATACGCAGTATTTT. This sequence encodes CASSPTTVESSTDTQYF.

This clone was observed a handful of times. J is TRBJ2-2 and V is TRBV7-9; D perhaps matches TRBD2 (6 bases). Germline values: CDR1 SEHNR, CDR2 FQNEAQ (reference sequence). CDR3 length: 16 amino acids. The V and J ends lost 4 bases and 5 bases respectively, with 17 bases between them. The CDR3 sequence is CASSSGDSWGTGELFF. The CDR3 nucleotides are TGTGCCAGCAGCTCGGGGGACTCTTGGGGTACCGGGGAGCTGTTTTTT. Full variable domain (missing parts from reference TRBV7-9 and TRBJ2-2): DTGVSQNPRHKITKRGQNVTFRCDPISEHNRLYWYRQTLGQGPEFLTYFQNEAQLEKSRLLSDRFSAERPKGSFSTLEIQRTEQGDSAMYLCASSSGDSWGTGELFFGEGSRLTVL.

This clone came up once. The genes are TRBV27 and TRBJ1-2; tentative D call: TRBD1 (5 bases). The CDR3 loop spans 14 amino acids. The germline V and J ends were trimmed by 3 bases and 6 bases, with 14 bases remaining between them. Germline V gives CDR1 MNHEY, CDR2 SMNVEV (reference sequence). The CDR3 loop is CASSFRRDGHGYTF. The CDR3 bases are TGTGCCAGCAGTTTTCGCAGGGATGGGCATGGCTACACCTTC.

Only a few counts were recorded for this clone. The V and J genes are TRBV18 and TRBJ2-7, with 8 bases fitting TRBD1. J lost 5 bases, V lost 5 bases, and 5 bases had no gene match. Germline V gene data show CDR1 as KGHSH and CDR2 as LQKENI. CDR3 length equals 13 residues. CDR3 residues: CASSGTGGNEQYF. CDR3 nucleotide sequence: TGTGCCAGCTCAGGTACAGGGGGGAACGAGCAGTACTTC.

The rearrangement joins TRBV7-2 to TRBJ2-5, with 10 bases matching TRBD2. The CDR3 covers 16 residues. Germline-derived CDR1 and CDR2 are SGHTA and FQGNSA. Germline trimming cut 2 bases from V and 4 bases from J; bases unmatched to any gene: 7. The CDR3 nucleotides read TGTGCCAGCAGCTTAATAAGCGGGGGGGAAGGAGAGACCCAGTACTTC. This sequence encodes CASSLISGGEGETQYF.

J is TRBJ1-4 and V is TRBV27, with TRBD1 as a possible D gene (5 bases). The V gene's germline CDR1 is MNHEY and CDR2 SMNVEV (reference sequence). CDR3 length: 13 amino acids. V was pared by 4 bases and J by 10 bases, with 13 bases between. The CDR3 is CASSSARGRKLFF. CDR3 nucleotides: TGTGCCAGCAGTTCAGCGCGGGGGAGAAAACTGTTTTTT.